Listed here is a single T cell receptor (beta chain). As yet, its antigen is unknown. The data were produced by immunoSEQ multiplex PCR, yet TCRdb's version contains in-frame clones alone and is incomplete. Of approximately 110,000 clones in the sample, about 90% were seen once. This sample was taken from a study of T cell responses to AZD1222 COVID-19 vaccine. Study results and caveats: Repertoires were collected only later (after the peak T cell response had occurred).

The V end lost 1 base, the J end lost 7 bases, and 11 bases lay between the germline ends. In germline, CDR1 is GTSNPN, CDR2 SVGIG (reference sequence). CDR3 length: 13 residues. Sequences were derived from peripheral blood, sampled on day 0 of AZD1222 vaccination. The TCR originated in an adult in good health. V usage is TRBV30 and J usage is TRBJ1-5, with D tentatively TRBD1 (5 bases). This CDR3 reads CAWSARGRQPQHF. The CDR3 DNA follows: TGTGCCTGGAGTGCACGGGGCCGACAGCCCCAGCATTTT.